The rows below give T cell receptor beta chains drawn from one sample of a study of cytomegalovirus exposure and HLA in healthy donors. Sequenced by immunoSEQ multiplex PCR; TCRdb stores in-frame clones only, minus some. Of approximately 170,000 clones detected, about 77% appear once; the ten largest clones hold roughly 7%. The sequencing input was PBMCs. Receptor source: a male donor in good health and CMV-seropositive. Both conserved end residues are part of each CDR3. The D gene is left open where the match is weak. Size values are once, few and many counts, or a class for expanded clones, and some rows have none.

d_call	v_call	clone_size	j_call	cdr3_aa	cdr3_nt
TRBD1	TRBV27	NA	TRBJ1-1	CASRTIPGQGLYGNTEAFF	TGTGCCAGCAGGACCATCCCGGGACAGGGGCTGTATGGGAACACTGAAGCTTTCTTT
TRBD1	TRBV19	NA	TRBJ1-2	CASSIPLDRGQEGYTF	TGTGCCAGTAGTATTCCCCTGGACAGGGGGCAAGAAGGCTACACCTTC
NA	TRBV7-2	NA	TRBJ1-2	CASSSTGNSNYGYTF	TGTGCCAGCAGTTCAACAGGGAACAGCAACTATGGCTACACCTTC
TRBD2	TRBV6-1	NA	TRBJ2-1	CASSEGLAGGNEQFF	TGTGCCAGCAGCGAGGGACTAGCGGGGGGAAATGAGCAGTTCTTC
TRBD2	TRBV4-2	NA	TRBJ2-7	CASSKGSSGGYEQYF	TGTGCCAGCAGCAAGGGCTCTAGCGGGGGCTACGAGCAGTACTTC
TRBD1	TRBV5-1	NA	TRBJ2-2	CASSPVDRGYTGELFF	TGCGCCAGCAGCCCGGTTGACAGGGGATACACCGGGGAGCTGTTTTTT
NA	TRBV4-2	few	TRBJ1-4	CASSQDVIEKLFF	TGTGCCAGCAGCCAAGATGTAATAGAAAAACTGTTTTTT
NA	TRBV6-5	NA	TRBJ1-4	CASSPSGNRLFF	TGTGCCAGCAGCCCCTCGGGGAATCGGCTGTTTTTT
TRBD2	TRBV9	once	TRBJ2-1	CASSALAGGSQFF	TGTGCCAGCAGCGCTCTAGCGGGGGGGTCGCAGTTCTTC
NA	TRBV7-3	NA	TRBJ2-1	CASSSVGAGVRVHEQFF	TGTGCCAGCAGCTCCGTGGGGGCCGGGGTTCGGGTTCATGAGCAGTTCTTC
NA	TRBV27	NA	TRBJ1-6	CASSFRLTGENSPLHF	TGTGCCAGCAGTTTTCGGCTTACAGGAGAAAATTCACCCCTCCACTTT
TRBD1	TRBV4-1	NA	TRBJ1-5	CASSQVPGQGAQPQHF	TGCGCCAGCAGCCAAGTCCCCGGACAGGGCGCCCAGCCCCAGCATTTT
NA	TRBV12-5	few	TRBJ2-6	CASGLEWSGANVLTF	TGTGCTAGTGGTCTCGAGTGGAGTGGGGCCAACGTCCTGACTTTC
NA	TRBV9	NA	TRBJ2-2	CASSVAMGAGNTGELFF	TGTGCCAGCAGCGTAGCTATGGGGGCCGGGAACACCGGGGAGCTGTTTTTT
TRBD1	TRBV29-1	NA	TRBJ1-2	CSVDDREDYGYTF	TGCAGCGTCGACGACAGGGAGGACTATGGCTACACCTTC
TRBD1	TRBV2	few	TRBJ1-5	CASSEASLKDLQTGRQPQHF	TGTGCCAGCAGTGAAGCGTCACTAAAGGATCTCCAGACAGGGAGGCAGCCCCAGCATTTT
NA	TRBV25-1	NA	TRBJ2-1	CASRGAGAYNEQFF	TGTGCCAGCAGGGGGGCAGGGGCCTACAATGAGCAGTTCTTC
TRBD1	TRBV23-1	NA	TRBJ1-4	CASSHTQGASEKLFF	TGCGCCAGCAGTCACACACAGGGGGCCAGTGAAAAACTGTTTTTT
NA	TRBV13	once	TRBJ1-1	CASSWWGEDTEAFF	TGTGCCAGCAGCTGGTGGGGGGAGGACACTGAAGCTTTCTTT
NA	TRBV11-2	few	TRBJ2-2	CASGDRTTGELFF	TGTGCCAGCGGCGACAGGACGACCGGGGAGCTGTTTTTT